The present entry profiles one TCR beta chain with its context. Its specificity is unknown. The V gene's germline CDR1 is SEHNR and CDR2 FQNEAQ (reference sequence). The CDR3 totals 14 residues. Unmatched junction bases numbered 3, after V lost 5 bases and J lost 5 bases. TCRdb's table, derived via immunoSEQ multiplex PCR, lists solely in-frame clones and lacks some. The sample has approximately 110,000 clones; 92% are singletons. The data were obtained in a study of T cell responses to AZD1222 COVID-19 vaccine. The overall study: Analysis merged second doses at about 4 or about 12 weeks. Study results and limitations: The repertoires were collected only after the peak T cell response. Donors were chiefly white British, with a greater number of females, and clonal diversity was perhaps underestimated. Recipients of two AZD1222 doses showed rising Spike-specific TCR breadth and depth.

The chain is built from TRBV7-9 and TRBJ1-5, with 10 nucleotides matching TRBD1. This sample comprised peripheral blood, obtained on day 0 of AZD1222 vaccination. This TCR was recovered from an adult in good health. The CDR3 protein is CASSKTGGHQPQHF. As DNA, the CDR3 is TGTGCCAGCAGCAAGACAGGGGGCCATCAGCCCCAGCATTTT.